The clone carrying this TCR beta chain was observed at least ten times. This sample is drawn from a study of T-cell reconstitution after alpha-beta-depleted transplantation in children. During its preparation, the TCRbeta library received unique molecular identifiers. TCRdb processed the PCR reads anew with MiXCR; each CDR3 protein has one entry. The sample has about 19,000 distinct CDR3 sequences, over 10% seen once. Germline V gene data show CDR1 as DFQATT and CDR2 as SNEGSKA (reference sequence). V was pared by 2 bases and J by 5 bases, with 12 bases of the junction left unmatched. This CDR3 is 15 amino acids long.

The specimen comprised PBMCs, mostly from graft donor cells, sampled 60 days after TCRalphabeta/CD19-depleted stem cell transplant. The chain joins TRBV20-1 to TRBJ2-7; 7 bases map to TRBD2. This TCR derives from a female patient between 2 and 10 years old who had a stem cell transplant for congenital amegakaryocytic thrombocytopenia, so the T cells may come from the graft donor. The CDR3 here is CSARFGLAESDEQYF. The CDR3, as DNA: TGCAGTGCTAGATTTGGCCTAGCGGAAAGCGACGAGCAGTACTTC.